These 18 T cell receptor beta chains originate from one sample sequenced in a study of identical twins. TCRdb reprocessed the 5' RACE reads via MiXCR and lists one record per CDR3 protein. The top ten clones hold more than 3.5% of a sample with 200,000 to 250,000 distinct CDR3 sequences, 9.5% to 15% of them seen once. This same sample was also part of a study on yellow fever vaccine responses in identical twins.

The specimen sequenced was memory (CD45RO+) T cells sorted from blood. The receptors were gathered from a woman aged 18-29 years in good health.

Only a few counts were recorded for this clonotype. CDR3 amino acids: CASSQGSERSPLHF. The CDR3 DNA sequence: TGCGCCAGCAGCCAAGGGTCAGAAAGGTCACCCCTCCACTTT. The rearrangement joins TRBV4-1 to TRBJ1-6, with D unresolved. The CDR3 runs 14 residues. The V gene's germline CDR1 is MGHRA and CDR2 YSYEKL. The V end lost 1 base, the J end lost 10 bases, and 11 bases lay between the germline ends.

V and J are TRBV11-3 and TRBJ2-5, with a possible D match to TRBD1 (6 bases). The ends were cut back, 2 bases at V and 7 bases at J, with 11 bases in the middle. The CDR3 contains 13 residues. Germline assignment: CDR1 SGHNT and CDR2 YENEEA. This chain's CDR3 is CASSLRQGLTQYF. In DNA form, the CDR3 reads TGTGCCAGCAGCTTACGTCAGGGGTTGACCCAGTACTTC.

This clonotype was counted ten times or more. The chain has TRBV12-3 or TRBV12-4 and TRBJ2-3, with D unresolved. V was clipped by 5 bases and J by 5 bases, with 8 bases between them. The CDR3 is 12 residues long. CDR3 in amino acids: CASSASIDTQYF. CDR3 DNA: TGTGCCAGCAGTGCGAGTATAGATACGCAGTATTTT.

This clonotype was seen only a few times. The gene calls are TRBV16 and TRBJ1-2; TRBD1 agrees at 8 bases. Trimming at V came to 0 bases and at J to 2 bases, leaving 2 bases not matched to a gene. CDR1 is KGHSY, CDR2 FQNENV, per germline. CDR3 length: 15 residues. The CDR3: CASSQSGTGNYGYTF. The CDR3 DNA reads TGTGCCAGCAGCCAATCCGGGACAGGCAACTATGGCTACACCTTC. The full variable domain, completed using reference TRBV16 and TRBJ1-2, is GEEVAQTPKHLVRGEGQKAKLYCAPIKGHSYVFWYQQVLKNEFKFLISFQNENVFDETGMPKERFSAKCLPNSPCSLEIQATKLEDSAVYFCASSQSGTGNYGYTFGSGTRLTVV.

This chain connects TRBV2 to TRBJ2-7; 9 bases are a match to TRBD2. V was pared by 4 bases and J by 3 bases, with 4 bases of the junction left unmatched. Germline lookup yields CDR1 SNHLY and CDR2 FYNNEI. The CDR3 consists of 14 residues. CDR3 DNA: TGTGCCAGCAGTGTTATAGCGGGGGTCTACGAGCAGTACTTC. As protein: CASSVIAGVYEQYF.

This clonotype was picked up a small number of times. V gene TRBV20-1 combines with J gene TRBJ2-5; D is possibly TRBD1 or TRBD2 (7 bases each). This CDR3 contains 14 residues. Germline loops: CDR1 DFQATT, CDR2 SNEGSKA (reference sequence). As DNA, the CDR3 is TGCAGCGCAATGGGGGGGGGACAGATAGAGACCCAGTACTTC. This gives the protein CSAMGGGQIETQYF.

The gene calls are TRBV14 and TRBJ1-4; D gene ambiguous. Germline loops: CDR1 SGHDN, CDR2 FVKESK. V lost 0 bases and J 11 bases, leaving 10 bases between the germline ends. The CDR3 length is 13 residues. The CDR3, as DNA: TGTGCCAGCAGCCAAGATCGGCAAGGGAAACTGTTTTTT. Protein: CASSQDRQGKLFF.

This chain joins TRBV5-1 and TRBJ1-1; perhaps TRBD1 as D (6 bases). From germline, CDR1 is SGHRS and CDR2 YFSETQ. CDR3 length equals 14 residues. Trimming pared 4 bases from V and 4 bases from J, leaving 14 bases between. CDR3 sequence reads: CASSPGGAGTEAFF. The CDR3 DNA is TGCGCCAGCAGCCCCGGGGGGGCGGGCACTGAAGCTTTCTTT.

CDR3 region: CASSTIRETQYF. CDR3 coding DNA: TGTGCCAGCAGCACCATAAGGGAGACCCAGTACTTC. The V call is TRBV28, the J call TRBJ2-5; D is undetermined. The germline V and J ends were trimmed by 6 bases and 5 bases, with 10 bases remaining between them. Germline V CDR1 and CDR2: MDHEN, SYDVKM. This CDR3 is 12 amino acids long. Full variable domain (rest looked up from reference TRBV28 and TRBJ2-5): DVKVTQSSRYLVKRTGEKVFLECVQDMDHENMFWYRQDPGLGLRLIYFSYDVKMKEKGDIPEGYSVSREKKERFSLILESASTNQTSMYLCASSTIRETQYFGPGTRLLVL.

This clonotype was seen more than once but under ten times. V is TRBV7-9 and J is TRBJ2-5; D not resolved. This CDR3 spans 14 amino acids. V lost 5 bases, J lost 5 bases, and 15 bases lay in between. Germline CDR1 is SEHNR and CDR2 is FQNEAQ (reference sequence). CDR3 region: CASSPSRAWETQYF. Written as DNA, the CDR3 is TGTGCCAGCAGCCCCAGCCGGGCGTGGGAGACCCAGTACTTC.

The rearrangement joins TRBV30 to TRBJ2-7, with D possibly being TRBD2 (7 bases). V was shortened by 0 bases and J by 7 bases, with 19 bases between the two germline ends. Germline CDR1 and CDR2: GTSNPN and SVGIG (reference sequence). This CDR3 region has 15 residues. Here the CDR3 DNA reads TGTGCCTGGAGTGTGGGGACGGCGGGGGCCTCGGAGCAGTACTTC. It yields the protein CAWSVGTAGASEQYF. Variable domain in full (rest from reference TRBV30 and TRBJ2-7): SQTIHQWPATLVQPVGSPLSLECTVEGTSNPNLYWYRQAAGRGLQLLFYSVGIGQISSEVPQNLSASRPQDRQFILSSKKLLLSDSGFYLCAWSVGTAGASEQYFGPGTRLTVT.

CDR3 nucleotide sequence: TGCAGCGTTGACTCGGGACAGGGTTCACACGAGCAGTACTTC. Its translation is CSVDSGQGSHEQYF. J is TRBJ2-7 and V is TRBV29-1, with 9 positions matching TRBD1. The CDR3 runs to 14 residues. Trimming cost V 3 bases and J 5 bases; bases outside gene matches: 8. CDR1 SQVTM and CDR2 ANQGSEA come from the germline V gene.

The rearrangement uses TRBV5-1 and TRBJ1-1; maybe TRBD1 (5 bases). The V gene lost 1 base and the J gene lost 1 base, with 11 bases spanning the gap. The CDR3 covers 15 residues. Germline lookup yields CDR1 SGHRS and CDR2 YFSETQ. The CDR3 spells CASSLPGPRNTEAFF. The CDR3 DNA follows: TGCGCCAGCAGCTTGCCGGGACCTCGGAACACTGAAGCTTTCTTT.

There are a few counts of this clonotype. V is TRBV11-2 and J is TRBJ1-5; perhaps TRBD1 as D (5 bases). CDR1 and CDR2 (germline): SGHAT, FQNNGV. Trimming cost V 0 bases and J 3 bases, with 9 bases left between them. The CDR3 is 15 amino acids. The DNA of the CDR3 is TGTGCCAGCAGCTTAGATCGCAGGGCCAATCAGCCCCAGCATTTT. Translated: CASSLDRRANQPQHF.

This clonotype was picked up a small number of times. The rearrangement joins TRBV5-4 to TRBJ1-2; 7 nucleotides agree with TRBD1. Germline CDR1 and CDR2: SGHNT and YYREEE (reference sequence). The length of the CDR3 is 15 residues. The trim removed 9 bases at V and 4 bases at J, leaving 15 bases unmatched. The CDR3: CATRDRNQITYGYTF. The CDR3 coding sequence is TGTGCCACCCGGGACAGAAACCAAATTACCTATGGCTACACCTTC.

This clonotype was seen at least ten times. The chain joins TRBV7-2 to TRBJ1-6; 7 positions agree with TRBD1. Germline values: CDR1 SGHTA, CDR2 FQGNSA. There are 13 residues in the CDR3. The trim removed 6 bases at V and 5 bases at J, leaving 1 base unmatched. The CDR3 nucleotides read TGTGCCAGCAGGGGGACAGATAATTCACCCCTCCACTTT. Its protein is CASRGTDNSPLHF.

The CDR3 nucleotides read TGCAGTGGCCGGGACGGAACCTACGAGCAGTACTTC. This codes for CSGRDGTYEQYF. The rearrangement uses TRBV20-1 and TRBJ2-7, with D possibly being TRBD1 or TRBD2 (5 bases each). V lost 7 bases and J lost 2, with 12 bases in between. The CDR3 runs 12 residues. Germline V gene sequence: CDR1 DFQATT, CDR2 SNEGSKA (reference sequence).

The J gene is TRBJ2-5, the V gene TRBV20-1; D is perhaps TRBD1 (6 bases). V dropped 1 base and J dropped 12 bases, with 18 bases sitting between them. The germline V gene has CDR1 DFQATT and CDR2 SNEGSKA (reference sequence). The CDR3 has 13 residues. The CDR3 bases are TGCAGTGCTAGAGCCCAAGGGGGAAGCCAAAAGTACTTC. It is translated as CSARAQGGSQKYF.